The next 23 T cell receptor beta chains were all read from a single sample in a study of T cell responses to AZD1222 COVID-19 vaccine. Clones were read by immunoSEQ multiplex PCR, and TCRdb kept only the in-frame ones, dropping some. The table includes tens of thousands of clones, about nine tenths detected once. The material sequenced was peripheral blood, taken on day 0 of AZD1222 vaccination. The source of these receptors is an adult in good health.

This chain joins TRBV28 and TRBJ2-7, with 10 bases lining up with TRBD2. Germline loops: CDR1 MDHEN, CDR2 SYDVKM. Trimming at V came to 3 bases and at J to 6 bases, leaving 11 bases not matched to a gene. CDR3 size: 16 residues. The CDR3 spells CASSLSSGSPSSEQYF. The DNA for the CDR3 is TGTGCCAGCAGTTTGTCTAGCGGGAGTCCATCGTCCGAGCAGTACTTC.

This chain connects TRBV7-9 to TRBJ2-5; TRBD2 agrees at 7 bases. V lost 5 bases and J lost 2; bases outside the gene matches: 5. The length of the CDR3 is 14 residues. Germline V gene lookup returns CDR1 SEHNR and CDR2 FQNEAQ (reference sequence). CDR3 amino acids: CASSTVGGQETQYF. The CDR3 bases are TGTGCCAGCAGCACCGTGGGAGGGCAAGAGACCCAGTACTTC.

A single count supports this clone. This chain connects TRBV7-6 to TRBJ2-3, with 9 positions matching TRBD2. Trimming removed 10 bases from V and 1 base from J; junction bases left unmatched: 15. There are 17 residues in the CDR3. Germline V CDR1 and CDR2: SGHVS, FNYEAQ. CDR3 sequence reads: CATSRGAGGPGTDTQYF. The CDR3, as DNA: TGTGCCACATCGCGTGGGGCGGGGGGGCCAGGCACAGATACGCAGTATTTT.

The chain couples TRBV29-1 to TRBJ2-1; D tentatively reads TRBD1 or TRBD2 (5 bases each). V lost 4 bases, J lost 8 bases, and 15 bases lay in between. The V gene's germline CDR1 is SQVTM and CDR2 ANQGSEA. The CDR3 runs to 13 residues. CDR3 amino acids: CSVVVAGRHEQFF. In DNA form, the CDR3 reads TGCAGCGTTGTTGTAGCAGGGAGACATGAGCAGTTCTTC.

This chain joins TRBV15 and TRBJ1-5, with TRBD1 matching over 7 bases. The junction had 8 bases not matched to a gene; V was cut back by 6 bases and J by 0 bases. This CDR3 spans 16 amino acids. The germline V gene has CDR1 LNHNV and CDR2 YYDKDF (reference sequence). CDR3 amino acids: CATRSTGDLSNQPQHF. The CDR3, as DNA: TGTGCCACCAGGAGTACAGGGGACCTTAGCAATCAGCCCCAGCATTTT.

This clone was counted a single time. The rearrangement joins TRBV11-3 to TRBJ2-2; 11 bases align to TRBD2. CDR1 and CDR2 (germline): SGHNT, YENEEA. The CDR3 spans 14 residues. V dropped 6 bases and J dropped 7; count of bases not matched to a gene: 4. This CDR3 reads CASSRTSGFGELFF. CDR3 in DNA: TGTGCCAGCAGTAGGACTAGCGGGTTCGGGGAGCTGTTTTTT.

This clone was recorded once. The chain recombines TRBV7-9 with TRBJ2-7; D assignment may be TRBD1 or TRBD2 (5 bases each). V lost 1 base to trimming and J lost 6 bases, with 10 bases between them. Germline CDR1 and CDR2: SEHNR and FQNEAQ (reference sequence). This CDR3 has 13 amino acids. The CDR3 reads CASSLVGVSEQYF. The CDR3 region has the DNA TGTGCCAGCAGCTTAGTGGGGGTATCCGAGCAGTACTTC.

This sequence joins TRBV27 and TRBJ1-2, with a weak D call TRBD1 (6 bases). Between the trimmed V and J ends, which lost 6 bases and 5 bases, there was a span of 19 bases. This CDR3 is built from 15 residues. Germline assignment: CDR1 MNHEY and CDR2 SMNVEV (reference sequence). CDR3 sequence reads: CASRPPPGQGYGYTF. CDR3 DNA sequence: TGTGCCAGCAGACCACCACCGGGACAAGGGTATGGCTACACCTTC.

The chain couples TRBV5-1 to TRBJ1-5, with D perhaps TRBD1 (5 bases). The germline gives CDR1 SGHRS, CDR2 YFSETQ. The V gene lost 5 bases and the J gene lost 5 bases, with 11 bases spanning the gap. CDR3 length equals 13 residues. The CDR3, as DNA: TGCGCCAGCAGGATAGACAGTTATCAGCCCCAGCATTTT. Its protein is CASRIDSYQPQHF.

V usage is TRBV7-9 and J usage is TRBJ2-7, with no clear D. Germline V gene sequence: CDR1 SEHNR, CDR2 FQNEAQ (reference sequence). Trimming cost V 0 bases and J 5 bases, with 14 bases left between them. The CDR3 sequence is 15 residues long. CDR3 bases: TGTGCCAGCAGCTTAGCCGCAGGCCCTGGGGACGAGCAGTACTTC. It is translated as CASSLAAGPGDEQYF.

Only one count was recorded for this clone. For the CDR3, the DNA is TGTGCCAGCTCACCATCGTTAGCGAGCACCGGGGAGCTGTTTTTT. Translated: CASSPSLASTGELFF. J is TRBJ2-2 and V is TRBV18; possible D gene TRBD2, 5 bases. V was cut by 2 bases and J by 4 bases, with 11 bases left in between. Germline values: CDR1 KGHSH, CDR2 LQKENI. The CDR3 consists of 15 residues.

The chain is built from TRBV7-9 and TRBJ2-7; no firm D call. The germline CDR1 and CDR2 sequences are SEHNR and FQNEAQ (reference sequence). This CDR3 is 13 amino acids long. With 3 bases removed from V and 3 bases from J, the gap between germline ends came to 9 bases. The CDR3 spells CASSLGRFYEQYF. In DNA form, the CDR3 reads TGTGCCAGCAGCTTGGGCAGGTTCTACGAGCAGTACTTC. Full variable domain (rest looked up from reference TRBV7-9 and TRBJ2-7): DTGVSQNPRHKITKRGQNVTFRCDPISEHNRLYWYRQTLGQGPEFLTYFQNEAQLEKSRLLSDRFSAERPKGSFSTLEIQRTEQGDSAMYLCASSLGRFYEQYFGPGTRLTVT.

This chain connects TRBV9 to TRBJ1-4; D is perhaps TRBD1 (5 bases). Germline CDR1 reads SGDLS; CDR2 reads YYNGEE. Trimming cost V 3 bases and J 13 bases, with 19 bases left between them. This CDR3 contains 14 residues. The chain's CDR3 is CASSATAFPDGLFF. The CDR3, as DNA: TGTGCCAGCAGCGCGACAGCTTTCCCGGACGGACTGTTTTTT.

The rearrangement links TRBV12-5 to TRBJ2-4, with D hard to call. Trimming removed 1 base at V and 8 bases at J, with 12 bases between. The CDR3 extends over 14 amino acids. CDR1 and CDR2 (germline): LGHNT, FRNRAP. CDR3 in DNA: TGTGCTAGTGGTTTGGGTGGATCTGGGGACATTCAGTACTTC. It is translated as CASGLGGSGDIQYF.

This chain links TRBV5-1 with TRBJ1-3; 7 nucleotides align to TRBD1. The CDR3 runs 14 residues. CDR1 is SGHRS, CDR2 YFSETQ, per germline. Trimming removed 4 bases from V and 8 bases from J; junction bases left unmatched: 9. The CDR3 loop reads CASSQTTGLDTIYF. Here the CDR3 DNA reads TGCGCCAGCAGCCAAACGACAGGGTTGGACACCATATATTTT.

The J gene is TRBJ1-2, the V gene TRBV24-1; 9 bases match TRBD1. CDR1 is KGHDR, CDR2 SFDVKD, per germline. The V segment lost 3 bases and the J segment 3 bases; nucleotides outside the gene matches: 1. The CDR3 is 14 amino acids. The CDR3 DNA reads TGTGCCACCAGTGATGGGGACAGGGACTATGGCTACACCTTC. As protein: CATSDGDRDYGYTF.

The rearrangement uses TRBV6-1 and TRBJ1-2; TRBD1 is a possible D gene (6 bases). The germline V gene encodes CDR1 MNHNS and CDR2 SASEGT. This CDR3 region has 16 residues. Trimming took off 2 bases at V and 5 bases at J, with 18 bases between the two ends. The CDR3 DNA follows: TGTGCCAGCAGTGAACCCGTATCAGGGGCACGGTATGGCTACACCTTC. It encodes CASSEPVSGARYGYTF.

The chain recombines TRBV19 with TRBJ1-2; 7 bases line up with TRBD1. Germline lookup yields CDR1 LNHDA and CDR2 SQIVND (reference sequence). Trimming at V came to 4 bases and at J to 8 bases, leaving 4 bases not matched to a gene. The CDR3 runs 12 residues. DNA for the CDR3: TGTGCCAGTAGTAAGGGGGCAACGGGCTACACCTTC. It codes for CASSKGATGYTF.

V gene TRBV7-3 combines with J gene TRBJ2-1; TRBD2 aligns across 8 bases. CDR3 length equals 13 residues. Unmatched junction bases numbered 6, after V lost 5 bases and J lost 9 bases. In germline, CDR1 is SGHTA, CDR2 FQGTGA. The CDR3 region is CASSTKRETEQFF. The CDR3 DNA sequence: TGTGCCAGCAGCACAAAGCGGGAGACTGAGCAGTTCTTC.

This chain uses TRBV3-1 (or the pseudogene TRBV3-2) with TRBJ2-3; no reliable D call. CDR1 is LGHDT and CDR2 is YNNKEL in the germline V gene (reference sequence). The ends were cut back, 1 base at V and 6 bases at J, with 5 bases in the middle. This CDR3 has 12 amino acids. The CDR3 protein is CASSQVGDTQYF. Written as DNA, the CDR3 is TGTGCCAGCAGCCAAGTGGGGGATACGCAGTATTTT.

The chain employs TRBV6-1 and TRBJ2-3; tentatively, D is TRBD1 (7 bases). V gave up 2 bases and J gave up 2 bases, with 11 bases separating them. CDR1 MNHNS and CDR2 SASEGT come from the germline V gene. This CDR3 spans 15 amino acids. The CDR3 DNA is TGTGCCAGCAGTGAACAGGGGGGATACACAGATACGCAGTATTTT. Translation gives CASSEQGGYTDTQYF.

The chain uses TRBV10-1 and TRBJ2-2; D gene unclear. Trimming left V 3 bases short and J 10 bases short, with 9 bases between. The CDR3 consists of 12 residues. Germline V CDR1 and CDR2: WNHNN, SYGVQD (reference sequence). This chain's CDR3 is CASSDFRQELFF. The CDR3 DNA reads TGCGCCAGCAGTGATTTTAGACAGGAGCTGTTTTTT.

The table lists this clone with a count of one. The V call is TRBV27, the J call TRBJ2-2; D ambiguous. V was clipped by 5 bases and J by 6 bases, with 13 bases between them. The CDR3 spans 14 residues. Looked up from germline, CDR1 is MNHEY and CDR2 is SMNVEV (reference sequence). The CDR3: CASSADWASGELFF. In DNA, the CDR3 is TGTGCCAGCAGTGCCGACTGGGCGTCCGGGGAGCTGTTTTTT.